These 27 T cell receptor beta chains share one sample of origin, sequenced in a study of blood T cell repertoires in COVID-19. Produced via immunoSEQ multiplex PCR; TCRdb's table is partial and in-frame only. The sample consists of tens of thousands of clones, 80% of them appearing once. Sequenced: peripheral blood. The receptors derive from a woman in her 70s with acute or convalescent COVID-19.

This clone was counted between two and nine times. This chain joins TRBV29-1 and TRBJ2-7; tentative D call: TRBD2 (7 bases). V lost 2 bases and J lost 7, with 15 bases in between. The CDR3 has 13 residues. The germline V gene encodes CDR1 SQVTM and CDR2 ANQGSEA. The DNA of the CDR3 is TGCAGCGTTGAATGGGGGGGCACAAGGGAGCAGTACTTC. Amino acid sequence: CSVEWGGTREQYF.

The chain combines TRBV5-1 with TRBJ2-7; 10 positions match TRBD1. CDR1 and CDR2 from the germline V gene are SGHRS and YFSETQ. J was trimmed by 6 bases and V by 0 bases; bases with no gene match: 6. CDR3 size: 15 residues. Written as DNA, the CDR3 is TGCGCCAGCAGCTTGGAGGGACAGGGGCCAGGCGAGCAGTACTTC. It yields the protein CASSLEGQGPGEQYF.

The rearrangement joins TRBV7-2 to TRBJ1-3; 7 nucleotides agree with TRBD1. The V gene's germline CDR1 is SGHTA and CDR2 FQGNSA. The CDR3 spans 16 residues. J was trimmed by 3 bases and V by 4 bases; bases with no gene match: 9. CDR3 amino acids: CASSSPGDRVGNTIYF. The CDR3, as DNA: TGTGCCAGCAGCTCACCGGGCGACAGGGTTGGAAACACCATATATTTT.

This chain connects TRBV28 to TRBJ1-1; tentatively, D is TRBD1 (5 bases). V was clipped by 9 bases and J by 6 bases, with 17 bases between them. Germline V gives CDR1 MDHEN, CDR2 SYDVKM. The CDR3 has 13 residues. Written as DNA, the CDR3 is TGTGCCAGTGGGGTCGGGGGGATACCTGAAGCTTTCTTT. Protein: CASGVGGIPEAFF. The full variable domain, its missing parts supplied by reference TRBV28 and TRBJ1-1, is DVKVTQSSRYLVKRTGEKVFLECVQDMDHENMFWYRQDPGLGLRLIYFSYDVKMKEKGDIPEGYSVSREKKERFSLILESASTNQTSMYLCASGVGGIPEAFFGQGTRLTVV.

V and J are TRBV5-5 and TRBJ1-3, with 7 bases identical to TRBD1. The length of the CDR3 is 16 residues. J was trimmed by 0 bases and V by 4 bases; bases with no gene match: 7. Looked up from germline, CDR1 is SGHKS and CDR2 is YYEKEE (reference sequence). CDR3 nucleotides: TGTGCCAGCAGCGACAGGGACCGGCGCTCTGGAAACACCATATATTTT. Translating it yields CASSDRDRRSGNTIYF.

The sample holds one count of this clone. This chain joins TRBV12-5 and TRBJ2-7; tentative D call: TRBD2 (5 bases). V lost 3 bases, J lost 1 base, and 22 bases lay in between. CDR3 length equals 18 residues. CDR1 and CDR2 (germline): LGHNT, FRNRAP. The CDR3 reads CASGFMIFGEITSYEQYF. The CDR3, as DNA: TGTGCTAGTGGTTTTATGATTTTCGGGGAGATAACGTCCTACGAGCAGTACTTC.

A word on this clone: The junction differs from germline at one of its ends, possibly a read error. The CDR3: CASSLEGLAGGSEQFF. CDR3 DNA sequence: TGTGCTAGCAGCTTAGAAGGACTAGCGGGGGGTAGTGAGCAGTTCTTC. The V and J genes are TRBV7-7 and TRBJ2-1, with 14 positions matching TRBD2. Germline CDR1 and CDR2: SSHAT and FNYEAQ (reference sequence). The length of the CDR3 is 16 residues.

This chain connects TRBV7-3 to TRBJ2-7; D is perhaps TRBD2 (6 bases). This CDR3 spans 14 amino acids. The germline V gene encodes CDR1 SGHTA and CDR2 FQGTGA. V was cut by 2 bases and J by 2 bases, with 10 bases left in between. The CDR3 coding sequence is TGTGCCAGCAGCTTACTGGGGGGAGCCTACGAGCAGTACTTC. Its protein is CASSLLGGAYEQYF.

The chain employs TRBV6-2 or TRBV6-3 and TRBJ2-5; the D gene is possibly TRBD2 (7 bases). The germline V and J ends were trimmed by 2 bases and 5 bases, with 15 bases remaining between them. Germline-derived CDR1 and CDR2 are MNHEY and SVGEGT. The CDR3 covers 15 residues. The CDR3 spells CASSYVGGPRETQYF. CDR3 nucleotides: TGTGCCAGCAGTTACGTGGGGGGGCCGAGGGAGACCCAGTACTTC.

The chain is built from TRBV19 and TRBJ1-5; 9 bases map to TRBD1. In germline, CDR1 is LNHDA, CDR2 SQIVND (reference sequence). There are 14 residues in the CDR3. With V trimmed by 8 bases and J by 5 bases, 7 bases remained unmatched. CDR3 DNA: TGTGCCAGTGGGCGACAGGGGGGGGATCAGCCCCAGCATTTT. Amino acid sequence: CASGRQGGDQPQHF.

This sequence joins TRBV7-8 and TRBJ1-1; 11 bases are a match to TRBD1. CDR3 length: 16 amino acids. V dropped 5 bases and J dropped 2; count of bases not matched to a gene: 7. The germline V gene encodes CDR1 SGHVS and CDR2 FQNEAQ. CDR3 amino acids: CASSGRDRGSNTEAFF. The CDR3 DNA is TGTGCCAGCAGCGGAAGGGACAGGGGGTCAAACACTGAAGCTTTCTTT.

The chain links TRBV3-1 (or the pseudogene TRBV3-2) to TRBJ2-3, with unresolved D. Between the trimmed V and J ends, which lost 4 bases and 9 bases, there was a span of 2 bases. The CDR3 has 9 residues. Germline V gene lookup returns CDR1 LGHDT and CDR2 YNNKEL (reference sequence). This CDR3 is CASSPTQYF. The CDR3, as DNA: TGTGCCAGCAGCCCGACGCAGTATTTT.

A single count supports this clone. The gene calls are TRBV4-1 and TRBJ1-6; D uncertain. This CDR3 has 16 amino acids. Germline CDR1 MGHRA, CDR2 YSYEKL. V lost 0 bases, J lost 7 bases, and 13 bases lay in between. The DNA for the CDR3 is TGCGCCAGCAGCCAAGACCAGGTTGTCCCAAATTCACCCCTCCACTTT. Encoded protein: CASSQDQVVPNSPLHF.

This chain connects TRBV2 to TRBJ2-7; tentative D call: TRBD2 (6 bases). V was clipped by 8 bases and J by 7 bases, with 9 bases between them. The CDR3 length is 10 residues. The germline gives CDR1 SNHLY, CDR2 FYNNEI. DNA for the CDR3: TGTGCCAGCGGGCGGGATGAGCAGTACTTC. This gives the protein CASGRDEQYF.

The J gene is TRBJ1-6, the V gene TRBV20-1; weak D call: TRBD1 (5 bases). The CDR3 covers 15 residues. The V and J ends lost 3 bases and 4 bases respectively, with 13 bases between them. CDR1 and CDR2 from the germline V gene are DFQATT and SNEGSKA (reference sequence). CDR3 nucleotides: TGCAGTGCTAGTTTGGGGGGTTCTTATAATTCACCCCTCCACTTT. This codes for CSASLGGSYNSPLHF.

The V call is TRBV7-6, the J call TRBJ2-2, with D uncertain. The CDR3 spans 12 residues. CDR1 is SGHVS and CDR2 is FNYEAQ in the germline V gene. V lost 2 bases to trimming and J lost 8 bases, with 6 bases between them. The CDR3 loop is CASSLPPGELFF. CDR3 DNA: TGTGCCAGCAGCTTACCCCCGGGGGAGCTGTTTTTT. Combining the CDR3 with reference TRBV7-6 and TRBJ2-2 gives the whole variable domain GAGVSQSPRYKVTKRGQDVALRCDPISGHVSLYWYRQALGQGPEFLTYFNYEAQQDKSGLPNDRFSAERPEGSISTLTIQRTEQRDSAMYRCASSLPPGELFFGEGSRLTVL.

This chain joins TRBV2 and TRBJ2-7, with D maybe TRBD2 (6 bases). The CDR3 runs to 14 residues. Trimming removed 2 bases at V and 7 bases at J, with 15 bases between. The germline CDR1 and CDR2 sequences are SNHLY and FYNNEI. The chain's CDR3 is CASSEWWGVDEQYF. The CDR3, as DNA: TGTGCCAGCAGTGAATGGTGGGGGGTCGATGAGCAGTACTTC.

The V call is TRBV27, the J call TRBJ1-3; weak D call: TRBD1 (5 bases). CDR1 is MNHEY and CDR2 is SMNVEV in the germline V gene (reference sequence). The V end lost 2 bases, the J end lost 2 bases, and 7 bases lay between the germline ends. CDR3 size: 14 residues. The CDR3, as DNA: TGTGCCAGCAGTTTAAGGGGCCCTGGAAACACCATATATTTT. Translated: CASSLRGPGNTIYF.

The chain recombines TRBV7-2 with TRBJ2-3; D is undetermined. The CDR3 consists of 15 residues. Germline values: CDR1 SGHTA, CDR2 FQGNSA. Between the trimmed V and J ends, which lost 2 bases and 5 bases, there was a span of 14 bases. The CDR3 is CASSLLVGLVDTQYF. In nucleotides, the CDR3 is TGTGCCAGCAGCTTACTTGTGGGCCTTGTAGATACGCAGTATTTT.

This sequence joins TRBV9 and TRBJ1-3; 7 bases are shared with TRBD1. Germline values: CDR1 SGDLS, CDR2 YYNGEE. J lost 0 bases, V lost 0 bases, and 3 bases had no gene match. CDR3 size: 16 residues. CDR3 bases: TGTGCCAGCAGCGTAGTGGGGACAGTCTCTGGAAACACCATATATTTT. Translated: CASSVVGTVSGNTIYF.

The chain carries TRBV6-4 and TRBJ2-2; 8 nucleotides agree with TRBD2. The CDR3 runs 16 residues. Germline V gives CDR1 MRHNA, CDR2 SNTAGT. V dropped 6 bases and J dropped 0; count of bases not matched to a gene: 6. Here the CDR3 reads CASSDKRGTNTGELFF. The CDR3, as DNA: TGTGCCAGCAGCGACAAGCGGGGGACGAACACCGGGGAGCTGTTTTTT.

The V call is TRBV3-1 (or the pseudogene TRBV3-2), the J call TRBJ2-4, with D possibly TRBD1 on 6 matching bases. CDR3 size: 14 residues. V lost 4 bases, J lost 4 bases, and 11 bases lay in between. Germline V lookup: CDR1 LGHDT, CDR2 YNNKEL (reference sequence). CDR3 region: CASSLAGAKNIQYF. CDR3 in DNA: TGTGCCAGCAGCCTGGCAGGGGCAAAAAACATTCAGTACTTC.

This clone was detected only a few times. This chain links TRBV14 with TRBJ2-7; D remains unclear. The germline V gene encodes CDR1 SGHDN and CDR2 FVKESK. This CDR3 comprises 13 residues. V lost 6 bases and J 6 bases, leaving 15 bases between the germline ends. CDR3 sequence (DNA): TGTGCCAGCAGTTTGGCTGGTCCGGGCGAGCAGTACTTC. It yields the protein CASSLAGPGEQYF.

This clone is medium-sized within its sample. The chain joins TRBV4-2 to TRBJ2-2, with 9 bases lining up with TRBD2. V gave up 2 bases and J gave up 1 base; unmatched junction bases: 2. CDR3 size: 16 residues. In germline, CDR1 is LGHNA, CDR2 YNFKEQ. CDR3 amino acids: CASSQQTSGNTGELFF. The CDR3 DNA reads TGTGCCAGCAGCCAACAGACTAGCGGGAACACCGGGGAGCTGTTTTTT.

CDR3 in DNA: TGCGCCAGCGAAAAACAAGATGAGCAGTTCTTC. Translated, it gives CASEKQDEQFF. The chain combines TRBV23-1 with TRBJ2-1; D remains unclear. TRBV23-1 belongs to the ORF category, with a function that is uncertain. V was cut by 8 bases and J by 8 bases, with 10 bases left in between. CDR3 length: 11 amino acids.

This chain joins TRBV19 and TRBJ2-2; perhaps TRBD2 as D (6 bases). Trimming removed 1 base at V and 6 bases at J, with 15 bases between. The V gene's germline CDR1 is LNHDA and CDR2 SQIVND (reference sequence). CDR3 length: 16 amino acids. The CDR3 region is CASSIVGSGPPGELFF. In DNA form, the CDR3 reads TGTGCCAGTAGTATAGTGGGTAGCGGCCCCCCCGGGGAGCTGTTTTTT.

The chain couples TRBV30 to TRBJ1-2, with 10 nucleotides matching TRBD1. CDR1 and CDR2 from the germline V gene are GTSNPN and SVGIG (reference sequence). The V segment lost 0 bases and the J segment 0 bases; nucleotides outside the gene matches: 10. The CDR3 loop spans 18 amino acids. The CDR3 here is CAWSVPRDRGQPNYGYTF. Written as DNA, the CDR3 is TGTGCCTGGAGTGTGCCCCGGGACAGGGGACAACCTAACTATGGCTACACCTTC. Full variable domain (missing parts from reference TRBV30 and TRBJ1-2): SQTIHQWPATLVQPVGSPLSLECTVEGTSNPNLYWYRQAAGRGLQLLFYSVGIGQISSEVPQNLSASRPQDRQFILSSKKLLLSDSGFYLCAWSVPRDRGQPNYGYTFGSGTRLTVV.